The clone carrying this T cell receptor (beta chain) was seen a handful of times. The antigen remains unidentified. V lost 0 bases to trimming and J lost 0 bases, with 10 bases between them. The CDR3 has 16 residues. Germline V gene sequence: CDR1 SGDLS, CDR2 YYNGEE. The data are from a study of T-cell memory formation after mild COVID-19. Study-level points and caveats: A second wave of clones peaked on day 37, and their SARS-CoV-2 specificity went unconfirmed. Clones contracting day 15 to 85 were balanced CD4/CD8; later expanders leaned CD4+. Pre-infection memory carried some responding clones, suggesting that cross-reactive memory joined.

With constant-segment primers, 5'RACE yielded cDNA libraries of TCR alpha and TCR beta that carried sample barcodes and UMIs. MiXCR, applied by TCRdb to the 5' RACE reads, yields one record per CDR3 protein. The sample contains roughly 600,000 distinct CDR3 sequences, roughly 18% of which appear only once. The sequenced sample consisted of PBMCs or a T cell subset sorted from them (not recorded which). The sequence was collected from an adult woman who had mild COVID-19 (a few samples of this study predate the infection). Cell type and time point are not known. This chain joins TRBV9 and TRBJ2-4, with D possibly TRBD1 on 5 matching bases. CDR3 region: CASSVDLQGAKNIQYF. CDR3 sequence (DNA): TGTGCCAGCAGCGTAGACCTCCAGGGAGCCAAAAACATTCAGTACTTC.